This is a list of T cell receptor beta chains from one sample in a study of blood T cell repertoires in COVID-19. Profiling relied on immunoSEQ multiplex PCR, and the TCRdb table lists in-frame clones only, not all of them. The sample contains roughly 350,000 clones, around nine tenths of which appear only once. Source material: peripheral blood. The receptors were gathered from a woman in her 70s with COVID-19, enrolled during active disease. CDR3s include the opening cysteine and the closing phenylalanine or tryptophan.

v_call	j_call	cdr3_aa
TRBV9	TRBJ2-2	CASSVRRDRETGELFF
TRBV5-1	TRBJ2-3	CASSLDFTQYF
TRBV28	TRBJ1-5	CASSPSGTTNQPQHF
TRBV7-8	TRBJ1-1	CASSPRPRTGMNTEAFF
TRBV3-1/TRBV3-2	TRBJ2-7	CASSLSSYEQYF
TRBV28	TRBJ1-1	CASSLPTGASNTEAFF
TRBV12-3/TRBV12-4	TRBJ1-2	CASSFGLNYGYTF
TRBV27	TRBJ1-2	CASSPGTGSYGYTF
TRBV9	TRBJ2-6	CASSIPGQGRSGANVLTF
TRBV15	TRBJ2-3	CATSTYTGLAADTQYF
TRBV6-5	TRBJ1-1	CASSYSGTGGGEAFF
TRBV27	TRBJ1-4	CASSPAPIWGDTEKLFF
TRBV4-2	TRBJ2-7	CASSQREGSYEQYF
TRBV29-1	TRBJ1-2	CSVVSSVDYGYTF
TRBV18	TRBJ1-2	CASSSLGQGGFRGYTF
TRBV21-1	TRBJ1-1	CASSKYGRECTEAFF
TRBV7-2	TRBJ1-1	CASSLAWTEKTEAFF